This T cell receptor (beta chain) was captured by sequencing in a study of blood T cell repertoires in COVID-19. On the study more broadly: Donors in the United States, Italy and Spain gave samples during acute or convalescent COVID-19.

Assay: immunoSEQ multiplex PCR; the TCRdb copy retains only in-frame clones and omits some. The table has about 50,000 clones, 84% seen once. The junction had 6 bases not matched to a gene; V was cut back by 1 base and J by 2 bases. The CDR3 length is 17 residues. CDR1 is LNHDA, CDR2 SQIVND, per germline (reference sequence). This TCR was sampled from a man in his sixties with acute or convalescent COVID-19. Specimen: peripheral blood. V usage is TRBV19 and J usage is TRBJ1-5; TRBD1 matches at 9 bases. CDR3 sequence: CASSIGGTGFGNQPQHF. The CDR3, as DNA: TGTGCCAGTAGTATAGGGGGGACAGGGTTCGGCAATCAGCCCCAGCATTTT. The full variable domain, completed using reference TRBV19 and TRBJ1-5, is DGGITQSPKYLFRKEGQNVTLSCEQNLNHDAMYWYRQDPGQGLRLIYYSQIVNDFQKGDIAEGYSVSREKKESFPLTVTSAQKNPTAFYLCASSIGGTGFGNQPQHFGDGTRLSIL.